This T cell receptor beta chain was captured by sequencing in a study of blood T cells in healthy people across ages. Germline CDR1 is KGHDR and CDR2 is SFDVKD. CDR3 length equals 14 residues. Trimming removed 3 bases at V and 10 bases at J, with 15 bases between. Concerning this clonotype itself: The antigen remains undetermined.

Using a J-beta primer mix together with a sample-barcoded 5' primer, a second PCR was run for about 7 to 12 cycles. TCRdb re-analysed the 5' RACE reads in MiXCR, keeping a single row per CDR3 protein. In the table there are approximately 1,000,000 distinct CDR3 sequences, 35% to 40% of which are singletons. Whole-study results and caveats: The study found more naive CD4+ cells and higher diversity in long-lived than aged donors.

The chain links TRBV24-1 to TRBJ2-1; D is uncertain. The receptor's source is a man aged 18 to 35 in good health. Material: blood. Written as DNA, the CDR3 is TGTGCCACCAGTGATGCTGAGGTGGTATCGGAGCAGTTCTTC. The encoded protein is CATSDAEVVSEQFF.